These 26 T cell receptor beta chains were sequenced from one sample in a study of cytomegalovirus exposure and HLA in healthy donors. The PCR employed 60 Vbeta primers together with 13 Jbeta primers. Libraries were prepared by immunoSEQ multiplex PCR; TCRdb keeps only in-frame clonotypes and omits some of them. The profile shows fewer than 250,000 clones, around 75% of them singletons. Sequenced input: PBMCs. The receptors were sampled from a woman in her thirties in good health and CMV-seropositive.

Of note for this clone: Other DNA sequences in the sample encode the same CDR3. The rearrangement joins TRBV27 to TRBJ2-3; possibly TRBD1 for D (7 bases). The CDR3 has 13 residues. Trimming removed 3 bases at V and 6 bases at J, with 10 bases between. Germline V CDR1 and CDR2: MNHEY, SMNVEV (reference sequence). In DNA form, the CDR3 reads TGTGCCAGCAGTTTTCAGGGGGGCGATACGCAGTATTTT. Amino acids: CASSFQGGDTQYF.

The genes are TRBV2 and TRBJ2-7, with D tentatively TRBD2 (7 bases). Germline V lookup: CDR1 SNHLY, CDR2 FYNNEI. The V end was cut by 2 bases, the J end by 7 bases, with 12 bases between. This CDR3 spans 13 amino acids. CDR3 sequence (DNA): TGTGCCAGCAGTGAAAGGGGGGGCTGGGAGCAGTACTTC. This sequence encodes CASSERGGWEQYF.

This rearrangement joins TRBV6-4 to TRBJ2-3; possible D gene TRBD1, 6 bases. V gave up 5 bases and J gave up 1 base, with 13 bases separating them. This CDR3 is built from 15 residues. Germline CDR1 MRHNA, CDR2 SNTAGT. DNA of the CDR3: TGTGCCAGCAGTCGCCTACCAGGGGGCACAGATACGCAGTATTTT. This codes for CASSRLPGGTDTQYF.

The chain recombines TRBV7-8 with TRBJ2-5, with 8 bases lining up with TRBD2. With the DNA end fitting TRBJ2-7 better, the J assignment may be wrong. This CDR3 spans 17 amino acids. Germline CDR1 is SGHVS and CDR2 is FQNEAQ. CDR3 region: CASSPRVTSGPSYEQYF. For the CDR3, the DNA is TGTGCCAGCAGCCCTAGGGTCACTAGCGGTCCTTCCTACGAGCAGTACTTC.

Comments on this clone: At one boundary the junction diverges from the germline segment, which might be a read error. The rearrangement joins TRBV6-5 to TRBJ2-1, with 11 nucleotides matching TRBD1. This CDR3 comprises 15 residues. In germline, CDR1 is MNHEY, CDR2 SVGAGI. The CDR3 is CASSPDRGPSGVKVF. The CDR3 DNA is TGTGCCAGCAGTCCGGACAGGGGGCCTTCGGGAGTGAAGGTCTTC.

A word on this clone: The junction shows a germline mismatch at one end, possibly a read error. J is TRBJ2-7 and V is TRBV4-1; TRBD2 is a possible D gene (5 bases). CDR1 is MGHRA, CDR2 YSYEKL, per germline. CDR3 size: 12 residues. In DNA, the CDR3 is TGTGCCAGCAGCATCCCGGGGAACGAGCAGTACTTC. Residues: CASSIPGNEQYF.

The chain uses TRBV18 and TRBJ1-1; maybe TRBD1 (5 bases). The V end was cut by 3 bases, the J end by 4 bases, with 15 bases between. There are 15 residues in the CDR3. The germline CDR1 and CDR2 sequences are KGHSH and LQKENI. DNA of the CDR3: TGTGCCAGCTCACCGACAAACAGCGGGGGCACTGAAGCTTTCTTT. It codes for CASSPTNSGGTEAFF.

The rearrangement joins TRBV5-4 to TRBJ2-3; D might be TRBD1 (8 bases). Trimming cost V 0 bases and J 3 bases, with 14 bases left between them. This CDR3 has 16 amino acids. The V gene's germline CDR1 is SGHNT and CDR2 YYREEE (reference sequence). The CDR3, as DNA: TGTGCCAGCAGCTTGGGAGGACAGGGAGGGACAGATACGCAGTATTTT. This gives the protein CASSLGGQGGTDTQYF.

A note on this clone: Relative to the germline gene, one junction end is altered; a read error may explain this. Other nucleotide sequences in the sample specify the same CDR3. The J gene is TRBJ2-5, the V gene TRBV10-3, with TRBD1 matching 8 bases. This CDR3 region has 16 residues. Germline CDR1 ENHRY, CDR2 SYGVKD. In DNA, the CDR3 is TGTGCTATCAGTGAGCCAAGCAGGGGGCGCGGAGAGACCCAGTACTTC. This sequence encodes CAISEPSRGRGETQYF.

V usage is TRBV5-1 and J usage is TRBJ2-1; TRBD2 aligns across 9 bases. The junction had 6 bases not matched to a gene; V was cut back by 0 bases and J by 2 bases. Looked up from germline, CDR1 is SGHRS and CDR2 is YFSETQ. The CDR3 has 17 amino acids. This CDR3 reads CASSLGASGTPYNEQFF. CDR3 in DNA: TGCGCCAGCAGCTTGGGGGCTAGCGGGACTCCCTACAATGAGCAGTTCTTC. The full variable domain, its missing parts supplied by reference TRBV5-1 and TRBJ2-1, is KAGVTQTPRYLIKTRGQQVTLSCSPISGHRSVSWYQQTPGQGLQFLFEYFSETQRNKGNFPGRFSGRQFSNSRSEMNVSTLELGDSALYLCASSLGASGTPYNEQFFGPGTRLTVL.

The chain links TRBV6-4 to TRBJ1-1, with 7 bases that match TRBD1. Germline V gene sequence: CDR1 MRHNA, CDR2 SNTAGT. V lost 2 bases to trimming and J lost 8 bases; unmatched junction nucleotides: 2. CDR3 length: 12 amino acids. In nucleotides, the CDR3 is TGTGCCAGCAGTGACGCGACAGGGGAAGCTTTCTTT. Its protein is CASSDATGEAFF.

This clone was picked up a small number of times. The chain couples TRBV6-5 to TRBJ1-1; 7 bases are shared with TRBD1. The CDR3 is 14 residues long. Germline CDR1 MNHEY, CDR2 SVGAGI. Trimming cost V 2 bases and J 1 base; bases outside gene matches: 1. Written as DNA, the CDR3 is TGTGCCAGCAGTTACAACAGGGGGAACACTGAAGCTTTCTTT. Translation: CASSYNRGNTEAFF.

Only one count was recorded for this clone. The rearrangement links TRBV6-5 to TRBJ2-7; the D gene is possibly TRBD2 (5 bases). The V end lost 5 bases, the J end lost 0 bases, and 11 bases lay between the germline ends. The germline CDR1 and CDR2 sequences are MNHEY and SVGAGI. This CDR3 is 14 amino acids long. The CDR3 protein is CASSVSGSSYEQYF. The CDR3 DNA is TGTGCCAGCAGTGTGTCGGGGAGCTCCTACGAGCAGTACTTC.

The V and J genes are TRBV9 and TRBJ2-1; 14 positions match TRBD2. V trimming: 4 bases; J trimming: 13 bases; junction bases outside the gene matches: 10. Per the germline V gene, CDR1 is SGDLS and CDR2 is YYNGEE. The CDR3 is 15 amino acids. CDR3 sequence: CASSPTGLAGEFQFF. Written as DNA, the CDR3 is TGTGCCAGCAGCCCAACGGGACTAGCGGGAGAATTCCAGTTCTTC. The variable domain in full, with the rest retrieved from reference TRBV9 and TRBJ2-1, is DSGVTQTPKHLITATGQRVTLRCSPRSGDLSVYWYQQSLDQGLQFLIQYYNGEERAKGNILERFSAQQFPDLHSELNLSSLELGDSALYFCASSPTGLAGEFQFFGPGTRLTVL.

This clone appeared a few times. The V gene is TRBV5-1, the J gene TRBJ1-1; no firm D call. Trimming took off 3 bases at V and 7 bases at J, with 13 bases between the two ends. Germline loops: CDR1 SGHRS, CDR2 YFSETQ. CDR3 size: 13 residues. This CDR3 is CASSSEAELEAFF. The DNA of the CDR3 is TGCGCCAGCAGCTCGGAGGCGGAACTTGAAGCTTTCTTT.

This chain joins TRBV6-5 and TRBJ1-1; D is undetermined. V shed 3 bases and J shed 8 bases, with 7 bases lying between them. Germline-derived CDR1 and CDR2 are MNHEY and SVGAGI. This CDR3 has 11 amino acids. CDR3 amino acids: CASSYSWEAFF. The DNA for the CDR3 is TGTGCCAGCAGTTATAGCTGGGAAGCTTTCTTT.

Comment on this clone: One end of the junction varies from germline; a read error may be responsible. The rearrangement links TRBV7-7 to TRBJ2-1; 9 bases are shared with TRBD1. This CDR3 region has 15 residues. Germline V gene data show CDR1 as SSHAT and CDR2 as FNYEAQ (reference sequence). The CDR3 loop is CASSLERTGVGEQFF. The CDR3 DNA follows: TGTGCTAGCAGCTTAGAGAGGACAGGGGTGGGTGAGCAGTTCTTC.

The rearrangement uses TRBV10-3 and TRBJ1-5; 10 bases line up with TRBD1. Per germline, CDR1 ENHRY and CDR2 SYGVKD. This CDR3 comprises 15 residues. After removal of 3 bases from V and 11 bases from J, the junction contained 10 bases not matched to a gene. CDR3 amino acids: CAISENSGQGLTQHF. CDR3 coding DNA: TGTGCCATCAGTGAAAACTCGGGACAGGGGTTAACCCAGCATTTT.

There are a few counts of this clone. This chain connects TRBV6-4 to TRBJ2-3, with D maybe TRBD2 (5 bases). Germline CDR1 is MRHNA and CDR2 is SNTAGT. There are 15 residues in the CDR3. With 5 bases removed from V and 0 bases from J, the gap between germline ends came to 12 bases. The DNA for the CDR3 is TGTGCCAGCAGTAAGACATCGGGGAGCACAGATACGCAGTATTTT. It encodes CASSKTSGSTDTQYF.

This rearrangement joins TRBV28 to TRBJ2-7; 8 positions agree with TRBD2. Per the germline V gene, CDR1 is MDHEN and CDR2 is SYDVKM. Germline trimming cut 5 bases from V and 3 bases from J; bases unmatched to any gene: 9. CDR3 length: 15 residues. CDR3 bases: TGTGCCAGCAGTCCCGCCCCCGGGACTAGCTACGAGCAGTACTTC. This translates into CASSPAPGTSYEQYF.

The chain is built from TRBV7-8 and TRBJ2-2; 11 bases fit TRBD2. V gave up 7 bases and J gave up 8 bases; unmatched junction bases: 12. Germline CDR1 reads SGHVS; CDR2 reads FQNEAQ. This CDR3 is built from 16 residues. CDR3 region: CASTKIAGGPAGELFF. The DNA of the CDR3 is TGTGCCAGCACCAAGATAGCGGGAGGGCCTGCTGGGGAGCTGTTTTTT.

The chain links TRBV6-4 to TRBJ2-1, with D perhaps matching TRBD1 (5 bases). In germline, CDR1 is MRHNA, CDR2 SNTAGT. The CDR3 sequence is 17 residues long. Deletions cut 6 bases from V and 0 bases from J, with 18 bases between. The CDR3 region has the DNA TGTGCCAGCAGCGTAGACAGTGGATTAAGCTCCTACAATGAGCAGTTCTTC. This gives the protein CASSVDSGLSSYNEQFF.

V gene TRBV5-6 combines with J gene TRBJ1-3; D ambiguous. This CDR3 is 17 amino acids long. Deletions cut 0 bases from V and 0 bases from J, with 13 bases between. Looked up from germline, CDR1 is SGHDT and CDR2 is YYEEEE. The CDR3 nucleotides are TGTGCCAGCAGCTTGGAATATCCGTCGAGCTCTGGAAACACCATATATTTT. Its translation is CASSLEYPSSSGNTIYF.

The chain couples TRBV7-9 to TRBJ1-4; 8 bases align to TRBD1. The CDR3 is made up of 16 amino acids. Germline CDR1 is SEHNR and CDR2 is FQNEAQ (reference sequence). The V segment lost 5 bases and the J segment 7 bases; nucleotides outside the gene matches: 12. CDR3 DNA: TGTGCCAGCAGCCGACCGAAGGACAGGGCGAGTGAAAAACTGTTTTTT. This encodes CASSRPKDRASEKLFF.

This chain links TRBV5-1 with TRBJ2-7, with D unclear. V lost 0 bases and J 1 base, leaving 5 bases between the germline ends. Germline loops: CDR1 SGHRS, CDR2 YFSETQ. This CDR3 contains 13 residues. CDR3 sequence (DNA): TGCGCCAGCAGCTTGGGCAGATCCTACGAGCAGTACTTC. Residues: CASSLGRSYEQYF.

This clone was counted between two and nine times. V usage is TRBV14 and J usage is TRBJ1-6; 8 bases align to TRBD1. In germline, CDR1 is SGHDN, CDR2 FVKESK. J lost 5 bases, V lost 4 bases, and 7 bases had no gene match. The length of the CDR3 is 16 residues. The CDR3 bases are TGTGCCAGCAGCCTCCTGTTGGGACAGGATAATTCACCCCTCCACTTT. This encodes CASSLLLGQDNSPLHF. The variable domain in full, with the rest retrieved from reference TRBV14 and TRBJ1-6, is EAGVTQFPSHSVIEKGQTVTLRCDPISGHDNLYWYRRVMGKEIKFLLHFVKESKQDESGMPNNRFLAERTGGTYSTLKVQPAELEDSGVYFCASSLLLGQDNSPLHFGNGTRLTVT.